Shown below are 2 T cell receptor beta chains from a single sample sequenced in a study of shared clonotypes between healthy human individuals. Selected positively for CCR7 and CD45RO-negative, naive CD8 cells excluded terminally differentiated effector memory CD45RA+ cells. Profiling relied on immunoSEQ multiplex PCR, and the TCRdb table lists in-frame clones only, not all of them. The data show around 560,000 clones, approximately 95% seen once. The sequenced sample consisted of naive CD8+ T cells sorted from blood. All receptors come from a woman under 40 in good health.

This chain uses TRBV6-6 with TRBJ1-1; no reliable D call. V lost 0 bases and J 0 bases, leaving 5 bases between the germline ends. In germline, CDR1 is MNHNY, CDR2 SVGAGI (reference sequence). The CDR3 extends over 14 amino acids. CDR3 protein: CASSYSTMNTEAFF. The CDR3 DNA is TGTGCCAGCAGTTACTCGACCATGAACACTGAAGCTTTCTTT.

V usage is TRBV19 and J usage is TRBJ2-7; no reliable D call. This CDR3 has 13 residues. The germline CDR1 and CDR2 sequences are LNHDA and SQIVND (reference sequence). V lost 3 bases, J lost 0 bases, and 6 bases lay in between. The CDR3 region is CASSITYSYEQYF. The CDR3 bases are TGTGCCAGTAGTATTACGTACTCCTACGAGCAGTACTTC.